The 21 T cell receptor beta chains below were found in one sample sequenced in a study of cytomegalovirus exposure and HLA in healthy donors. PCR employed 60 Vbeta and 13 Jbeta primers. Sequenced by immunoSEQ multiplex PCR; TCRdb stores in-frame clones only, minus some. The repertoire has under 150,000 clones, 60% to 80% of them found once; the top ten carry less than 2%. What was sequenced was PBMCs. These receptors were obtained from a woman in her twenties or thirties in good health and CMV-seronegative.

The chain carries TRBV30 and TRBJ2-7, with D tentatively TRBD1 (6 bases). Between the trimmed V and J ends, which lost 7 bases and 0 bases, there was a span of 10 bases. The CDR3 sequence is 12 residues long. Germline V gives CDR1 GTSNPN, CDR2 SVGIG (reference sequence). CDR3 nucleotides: TGTGCCTTCGGACAGAGCTCCTACGAGCAGTACTTC. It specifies CAFGQSSYEQYF.

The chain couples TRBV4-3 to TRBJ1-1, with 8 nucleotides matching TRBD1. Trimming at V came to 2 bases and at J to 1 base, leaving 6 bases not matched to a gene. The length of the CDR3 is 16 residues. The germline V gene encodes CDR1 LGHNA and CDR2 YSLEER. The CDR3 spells CASSQRPGGWNTEAFF. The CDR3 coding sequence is TGCGCCAGCAGCCAACGGCCAGGGGGCTGGAACACTGAAGCTTTCTTT.

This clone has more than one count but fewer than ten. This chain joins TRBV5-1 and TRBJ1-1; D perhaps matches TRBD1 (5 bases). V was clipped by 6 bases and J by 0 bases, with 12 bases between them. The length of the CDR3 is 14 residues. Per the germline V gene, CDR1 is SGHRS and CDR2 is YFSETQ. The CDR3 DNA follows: TGCGCCAGCAATTCAGGGCTAATGAACACTGAAGCTTTCTTT. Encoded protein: CASNSGLMNTEAFF.

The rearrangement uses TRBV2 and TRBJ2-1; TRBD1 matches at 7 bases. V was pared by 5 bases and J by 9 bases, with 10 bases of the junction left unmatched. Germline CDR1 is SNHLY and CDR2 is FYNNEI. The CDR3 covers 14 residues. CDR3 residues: CASSLRGSSGEQFF. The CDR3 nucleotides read TGTGCCAGCAGTCTCAGGGGGTCGAGCGGTGAGCAGTTCTTC.

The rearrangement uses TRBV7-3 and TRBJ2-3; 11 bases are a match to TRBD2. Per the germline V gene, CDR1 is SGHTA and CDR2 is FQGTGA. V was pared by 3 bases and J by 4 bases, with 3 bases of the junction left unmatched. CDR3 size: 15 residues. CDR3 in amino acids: CASSFTSGGSDTQYF. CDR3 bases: TGTGCCAGCAGCTTCACTAGCGGGGGTTCAGATACGCAGTATTTT.

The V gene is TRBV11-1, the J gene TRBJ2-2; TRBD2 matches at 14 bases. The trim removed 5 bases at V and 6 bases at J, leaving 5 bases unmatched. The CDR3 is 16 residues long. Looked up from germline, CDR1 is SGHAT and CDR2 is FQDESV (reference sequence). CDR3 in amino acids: CASSATSGGAAGELFF. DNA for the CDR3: TGTGCCAGCAGCGCGACTAGCGGGGGGGCGGCCGGGGAGCTGTTTTTT.

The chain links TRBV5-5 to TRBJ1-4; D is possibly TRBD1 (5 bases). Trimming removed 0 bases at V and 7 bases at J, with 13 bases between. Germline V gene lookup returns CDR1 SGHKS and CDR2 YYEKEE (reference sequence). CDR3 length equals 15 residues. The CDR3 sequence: CASSLGPVGGEKLFF. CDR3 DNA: TGTGCCAGCAGCTTGGGCCCCGTGGGGGGTGAAAAACTGTTTTTT.

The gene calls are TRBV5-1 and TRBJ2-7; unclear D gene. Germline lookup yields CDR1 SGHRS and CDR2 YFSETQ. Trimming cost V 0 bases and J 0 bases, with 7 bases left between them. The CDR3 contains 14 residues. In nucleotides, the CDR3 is TGCGCCAGCAGCTTGGCCCGACTCTCCTACGAGCAGTACTTC. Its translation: CASSLARLSYEQYF.

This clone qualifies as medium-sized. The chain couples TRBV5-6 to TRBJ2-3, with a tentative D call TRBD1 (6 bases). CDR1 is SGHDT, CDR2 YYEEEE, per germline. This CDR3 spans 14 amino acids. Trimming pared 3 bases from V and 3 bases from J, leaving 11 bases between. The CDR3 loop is CASSSIQGTDTQYF. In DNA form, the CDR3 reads TGTGCCAGCAGCTCGATACAGGGAACAGATACGCAGTATTTT.

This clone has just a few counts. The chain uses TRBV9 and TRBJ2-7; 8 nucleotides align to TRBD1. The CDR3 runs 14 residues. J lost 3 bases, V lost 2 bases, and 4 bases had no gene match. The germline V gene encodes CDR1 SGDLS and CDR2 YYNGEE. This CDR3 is CASSVGQGNYEQYF. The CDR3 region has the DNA TGTGCCAGCAGCGTCGGACAGGGAAACTACGAGCAGTACTTC.

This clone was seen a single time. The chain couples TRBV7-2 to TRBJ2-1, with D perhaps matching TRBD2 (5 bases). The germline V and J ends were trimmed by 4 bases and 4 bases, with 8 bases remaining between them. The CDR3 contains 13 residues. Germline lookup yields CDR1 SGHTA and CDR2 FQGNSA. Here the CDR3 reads CASSSRAYNEQFF. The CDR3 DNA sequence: TGTGCCAGCAGCTCGAGGGCATACAATGAGCAGTTCTTC.

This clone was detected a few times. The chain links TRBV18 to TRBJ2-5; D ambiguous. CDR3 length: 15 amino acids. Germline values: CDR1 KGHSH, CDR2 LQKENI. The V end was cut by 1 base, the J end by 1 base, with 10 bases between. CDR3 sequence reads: CASSPRKQSQETQYF. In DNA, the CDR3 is TGTGCCAGCTCACCACGTAAACAGTCCCAAGAGACCCAGTACTTC. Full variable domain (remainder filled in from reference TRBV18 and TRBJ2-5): NAGVMQNPRHLVRRRGQEARLRCSPMKGHSHVYWYRQLPEEGLKFMVYLQKENIIDESGMPKERFSAEFPKEGPSILRIQQVVRGDSAAYFCASSPRKQSQETQYFGPGTRLLVL.

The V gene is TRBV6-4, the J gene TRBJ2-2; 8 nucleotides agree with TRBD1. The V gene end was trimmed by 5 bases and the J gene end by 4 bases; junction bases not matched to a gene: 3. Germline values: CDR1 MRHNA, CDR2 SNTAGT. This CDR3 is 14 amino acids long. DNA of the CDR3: TGTGCCAGCAGTCCCGGACAGGGCACCGGGGAGCTGTTTTTT. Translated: CASSPGQGTGELFF.

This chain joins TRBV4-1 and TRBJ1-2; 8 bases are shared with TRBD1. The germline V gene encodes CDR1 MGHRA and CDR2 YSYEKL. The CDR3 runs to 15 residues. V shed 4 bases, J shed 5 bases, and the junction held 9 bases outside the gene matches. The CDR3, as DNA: TGCGCCAGCAGCCCAGCAGGGGGCCGGCAGTATGGCTACACCTTC. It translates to CASSPAGGRQYGYTF.

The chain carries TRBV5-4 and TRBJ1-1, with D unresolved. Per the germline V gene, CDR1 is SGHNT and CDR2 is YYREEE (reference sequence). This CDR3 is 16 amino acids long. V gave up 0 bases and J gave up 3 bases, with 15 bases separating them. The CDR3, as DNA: TGTGCCAGCAGCTTGGTTTCGAGGGTGAGAGACACTGAAGCTTTCTTT. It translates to CASSLVSRVRDTEAFF.

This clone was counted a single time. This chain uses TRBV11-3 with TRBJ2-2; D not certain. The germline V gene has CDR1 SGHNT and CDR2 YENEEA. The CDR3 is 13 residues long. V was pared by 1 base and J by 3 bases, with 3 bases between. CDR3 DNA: TGTGCCAGCAGCTTAGGCGACACCGGGGAGCTGTTTTTT. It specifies CASSLGDTGELFF.

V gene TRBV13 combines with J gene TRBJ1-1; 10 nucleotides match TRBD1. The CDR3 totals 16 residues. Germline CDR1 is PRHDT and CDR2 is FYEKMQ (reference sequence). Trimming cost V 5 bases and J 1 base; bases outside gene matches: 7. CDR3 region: CASSEKTGGANTEAFF. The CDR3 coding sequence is TGTGCCAGCAGCGAAAAGACAGGGGGCGCGAACACTGAAGCTTTCTTT. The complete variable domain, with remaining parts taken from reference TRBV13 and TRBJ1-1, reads AAGVIQSPRHLIKEKRETATLKCYPIPRHDTVYWYQQGPGQDPQFLISFYEKMQSDKGSIPDRFSAQQFSDYHSELNMSSLELGDSALYFCASSEKTGGANTEAFFGQGTRLTVV.

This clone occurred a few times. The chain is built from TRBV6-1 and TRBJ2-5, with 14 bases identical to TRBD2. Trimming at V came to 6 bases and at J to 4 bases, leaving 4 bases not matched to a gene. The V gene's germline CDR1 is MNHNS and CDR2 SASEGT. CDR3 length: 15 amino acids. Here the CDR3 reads CASSATSGGAETQYF. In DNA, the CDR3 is TGTGCCAGCAGCGCGACTAGCGGGGGGGCAGAGACCCAGTACTTC.

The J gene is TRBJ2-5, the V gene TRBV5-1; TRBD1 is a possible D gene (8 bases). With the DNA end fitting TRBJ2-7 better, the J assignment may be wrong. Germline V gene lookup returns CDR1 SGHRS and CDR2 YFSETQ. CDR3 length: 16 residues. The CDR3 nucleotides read TGCGCCAGCAGCTGGGGGGGGACAGGTGGTTCCTACGAGCAGTACTTC. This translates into CASSWGGTGGSYEQYF.

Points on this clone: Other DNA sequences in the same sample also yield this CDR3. The CDR3 is CASSPAYEQYF. In DNA form, the CDR3 reads TGTGCCAGCAGCCCGGCCTACGAGCAGTACTTC. The chain carries TRBV7-2 and TRBJ2-7, with D unresolved. This CDR3 region has 11 residues. V lost 5 bases, J lost 2 bases, and 4 bases lay in between. CDR1 is SGHTA and CDR2 is FQGNSA in the germline V gene.

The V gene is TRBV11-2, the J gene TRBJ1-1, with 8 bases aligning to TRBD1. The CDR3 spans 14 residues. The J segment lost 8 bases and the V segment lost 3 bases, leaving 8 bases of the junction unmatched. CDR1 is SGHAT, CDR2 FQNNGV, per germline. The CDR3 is CASSFFGGTGEAFF. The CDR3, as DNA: TGTGCCAGCAGCTTCTTCGGCGGGACAGGCGAAGCTTTCTTT. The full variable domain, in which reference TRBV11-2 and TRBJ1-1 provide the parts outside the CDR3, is EAGVAQSPRYKIIEKRQSVAFWCNPISGHATLYWYQQILGQGPKLLIQFQNNGVVDDSQLPKDRFSAERLKGVDSTLKIQPAKLEDSAVYLCASSFFGGTGEAFFGQGTRLTVV.